These 18 T cell receptor beta chains originate from one sample sequenced in a study of CD8 T cells in ankylosing spondylitis. Each CDR3 protein gets one entry after TCRdb re-called the 5' RACE reads with MiXCR. The table shows about 250,000 distinct CDR3 sequences, with more than 15% occurring only once. The sequencing sample was made of blood, either unsorted or a sorted T cell fraction (not recorded which). The receptors were gathered from a male donor with ankylosing spondylitis or in good health (not recorded which).

This chain's CDR3 is CASSLTLDLVADTQYF. The DNA of the CDR3 is TGTGCCAGCAGCTTAACCCTCGACCTGGTTGCAGATACGCAGTATTTT. The chain joins TRBV7-3 to TRBJ2-3; D is ambiguous. Between the trimmed V and J ends, which lost 0 bases and 4 bases, there was a span of 14 bases. The length of the CDR3 is 16 residues. The V gene's germline CDR1 is SGHTA and CDR2 FQGTGA.

This clonotype was detected many times. The chain links TRBV11-2 to TRBJ2-3; D remains unclear. The V and J ends lost 0 bases and 0 bases respectively, with 4 bases between them. The CDR3 runs to 14 residues. Germline CDR1 reads SGHAT; CDR2 reads FQNNGV. The DNA for the CDR3 is TGTGCCAGCAGCTTAGATCCCAGCACAGATACGCAGTATTTT. This sequence encodes CASSLDPSTDTQYF. The variable domain in full, completed from reference TRBV11-2 and TRBJ2-3, reads EAGVAQSPRYKIIEKRQSVAFWCNPISGHATLYWYQQILGQGPKLLIQFQNNGVVDDSQLPKDRFSAERLKGVDSTLKIQPAKLEDSAVYLCASSLDPSTDTQYFGPGTRLTVL.

This clonotype occurred a few times. The rearrangement uses TRBV4-3 and TRBJ2-3, with 13 bases fitting TRBD2. V shed 3 bases, J shed 0 bases, and the junction held 6 bases outside the gene matches. CDR1 and CDR2 from the germline V gene are LGHNA and YSLEER. The CDR3 runs 18 residues. CDR3 sequence (DNA): TGCGCCAGCAGCCAGACTAGCGGGAGGTACCTTAGCACAGATACGCAGTATTTT. It codes for CASSQTSGRYLSTDTQYF.

The chain uses TRBV6-1 and TRBJ2-1, with TRBD2 identical over 14 bases. CDR3 length: 16 amino acids. In germline, CDR1 is MNHNS, CDR2 SASEGT. V lost 3 bases, J lost 8 bases, and 6 bases stayed unmatched. CDR3 in DNA: TGTGCCAGCAGTGACCCGACTAGCGGGAGGGCCGATGAGCAGTTCTTC. Amino acid sequence: CASSDPTSGRADEQFF.

This clonotype occurred many times. The genes are TRBV29-1 and TRBJ2-7; TRBD1 or TRBD2 may be the D gene (5 bases each). Germline CDR1 and CDR2: SQVTM and ANQGSEA. The V and J ends lost 1 base and 6 bases respectively, with 13 bases between them. This CDR3 contains 13 residues. The CDR3 sequence is CSVEGIEGSEQYF. CDR3 nucleotides: TGCAGCGTTGAAGGTATCGAGGGGTCCGAGCAGTACTTC.

The chain joins TRBV6-1 to TRBJ2-3; TRBD1 aligns across 9 bases. With V trimmed by 6 bases and J by 5 bases, 9 bases remained unmatched. The CDR3 loop spans 15 amino acids. The germline gives CDR1 MNHNS, CDR2 SASEGT. The CDR3 coding sequence is TGTGCCAGCAGAAAGGCCGGACAGGGGCTAGATACGCAGTATTTT. It is translated as CASRKAGQGLDTQYF.

The chain has TRBV20-1 and TRBJ2-7; 8 bases agree with TRBD1. This CDR3 spans 16 amino acids. With V trimmed by 5 bases and J by 5 bases, 17 bases remained unmatched. Germline assignment: CDR1 DFQATT and CDR2 SNEGSKA (reference sequence). The chain's CDR3 is CSAVRDRIDMGDEQYF. The CDR3 DNA is TGCAGTGCTGTCCGGGACAGGATCGATATGGGTGACGAGCAGTACTTC.

The V and J genes are TRBV5-1 and TRBJ1-3; D uncertain. This CDR3 comprises 13 residues. The V gene's germline CDR1 is SGHRS and CDR2 YFSETQ. V was trimmed by 0 bases and J by 4 bases, leaving 5 bases between them. The CDR3 region is CASSLDTGNTIYF. The CDR3 DNA reads as TGCGCCAGCAGCTTGGACACAGGAAACACCATATATTTT.

The chain carries TRBV7-8 and TRBJ2-2, with 8 bases matching TRBD2. Per germline, CDR1 SGHVS and CDR2 FQNEAQ. The junction had 2 bases not matched to a gene; V was cut back by 5 bases and J by 3 bases. The CDR3 covers 14 residues. The CDR3: CASSEGLDTGELFF. The DNA of the CDR3 is TGTGCCAGCAGCGAGGGACTAGACACCGGGGAGCTGTTTTTT.

The chain carries TRBV4-1 and TRBJ2-7, with D possibly TRBD1 on 6 matching bases. From germline, CDR1 is MGHRA and CDR2 YSYEKL. Trimming took off 3 bases at V and 2 bases at J, with 11 bases between the two ends. This CDR3 is 14 amino acids long. CDR3: CASSQQGLAYEQYF. CDR3 nucleotide sequence: TGCGCCAGCAGCCAGCAGGGGCTTGCCTACGAGCAGTACTTC.

This clonotype was found a few times. The gene calls are TRBV27 and TRBJ2-3, with D possibly matching TRBD1 (5 bases). The V gene lost 2 bases and the J gene lost 4 bases, with 7 bases spanning the gap. This CDR3 contains 13 residues. In germline, CDR1 is MNHEY, CDR2 SMNVEV (reference sequence). This chain's CDR3 is CASSLQGSDTQYF. CDR3 nucleotide sequence: TGTGCCAGCAGTTTACAGGGTTCAGATACGCAGTATTTT.

The chain joins TRBV29-1 to TRBJ2-1; 9 positions agree with TRBD2. There are 14 residues in the CDR3. The junction had 9 bases not matched to a gene; V was cut back by 5 bases and J by 7 bases. Looked up from germline, CDR1 is SQVTM and CDR2 is ANQGSEA. DNA for the CDR3: TGCAGCGTTCCCCAAGCGGGAGGATTAAATGAGCAGTTCTTC. Protein: CSVPQAGGLNEQFF.

The chain uses TRBV7-2 and TRBJ2-1, with 10 bases matching TRBD2. The trim removed 3 bases at V and 3 bases at J, leaving 2 bases unmatched. Germline lookup yields CDR1 SGHTA and CDR2 FQGNSA. The CDR3 is 15 residues long. Here the CDR3 DNA reads TGTGCCAGCAGCTTCCGGACTAGCGGCTACAATGAGCAGTTCTTC. Translating gives CASSFRTSGYNEQFF. The full variable domain, rest sourced from reference TRBV7-2 and TRBJ2-1, is GAGVSQSPSNKVTEKGKDVELRCDPISGHTALYWYRQSLGQGLEFLIYFQGNSAPDKSGLPSDRFSAERTGGSVSTLTIQRTQQEDSAVYLCASSFRTSGYNEQFFGPGTRLTVL.

This clonotype was detected ten times or more. The CDR3 DNA sequence: TGTGCCAGCAGCTTAGTAGCGGGGTCTTACAATGAGCAGTTCTTC. Translating gives CASSLVAGSYNEQFF. The chain links TRBV7-2 to TRBJ2-1; 8 nucleotides agree with TRBD2. This CDR3 contains 15 residues. The germline V gene has CDR1 SGHTA and CDR2 FQGNSA. With 1 base clipped from V and 4 bases from J, the junction kept 3 bases outside the gene matches.

This clonotype was seen ten or more times. This chain connects TRBV27 to TRBJ1-6; TRBD1 might be the D (5 bases). Germline V gene data show CDR1 as MNHEY and CDR2 as SMNVEV (reference sequence). V shed 7 bases and J shed 2 bases, with 12 bases lying between them. This CDR3 contains 15 residues. The CDR3 region has the DNA TGTGCCAGCACTCCCGGGGGTCCCTATAATTCACCCCTCCACTTT. Translated, it gives CASTPGGPYNSPLHF.

This clonotype appeared many times. J is TRBJ2-1 and V is TRBV12-3 or TRBV12-4; D is tentatively TRBD1 or TRBD2 (5 bases each). The germline V and J ends were trimmed by 0 bases and 9 bases, with 9 bases remaining between them. CDR3 size: 13 residues. Written as DNA, the CDR3 is TGTGCCAGCAGTTTAGCCAGGGAGATTGAGCAGTTCTTC. Protein: CASSLAREIEQFF.

This clonotype was picked up a small number of times. The chain employs TRBV5-1 and TRBJ2-2, with 7 positions matching TRBD1. This CDR3 spans 18 amino acids. J gave up 1 base and V 4 bases, and 13 bases lay outside the gene matches. Germline-derived CDR1 and CDR2 are SGHRS and YFSETQ. CDR3 in amino acids: CASSPEFMTGRNTGELFF. The CDR3 coding sequence is TGCGCCAGCAGCCCCGAGTTCATGACAGGGCGGAACACCGGGGAGCTGTTTTTT.

V and J are TRBV4-1 and TRBJ2-7; 13 bases fit TRBD2. This CDR3 contains 18 residues. Germline assignment: CDR1 MGHRA and CDR2 YSYEKL. The V segment lost 1 base and the J segment 3 bases; nucleotides outside the gene matches: 9. This CDR3 is CASSQAFPGTSGNYEQYF. CDR3 DNA sequence: TGCGCCAGCAGCCAAGCTTTCCCCGGGACTAGCGGGAACTACGAGCAGTACTTC.